This T cell receptor beta chain was recovered during a study of T cells after yellow fever vaccination. Study results and limitations: Subsequent booster samples again held most clones from primary vaccination (less than 98% CD4, about 90% CD8).

This clonotype was observed a few times. Its antigen is still unknown. TCRdb ran MiXCR on the 5' RACE reads and lists one entry per CDR3 protein. The profile shows over 300,000 distinct CDR3 sequences, roughly 4.3% of them singletons. J gave up 2 bases and V 0 bases, and 6 bases lay outside the gene matches. The CDR3 sequence is 17 residues long. Looked up from germline, CDR1 is SGHRS and CDR2 is YFSETQ. This TCR was sampled from a man aged 18-30 years who received the YFV17D yellow fever vaccine. This chain uses TRBV5-1 with TRBJ2-1; 9 nucleotides match TRBD2. Sequencing was performed on PBMCs, taken 5 days after the yellow fever booster vaccination. CDR3 residues: CASSLAKAGGTYNEQFF. In DNA, the CDR3 is TGCGCCAGCAGCTTGGCCAAAGCGGGGGGAACCTACAATGAGCAGTTCTTC.